The 26 T cell receptor beta chains below all came from one sample that was sequenced in a study of T-cell reconstitution after alpha-beta-depleted transplantation in children. The library targeted TCRbeta and was prepared with unique molecular identifiers. TCRdb reanalysed the PCR reads using MiXCR and keeps one entry per CDR3 protein. The repertoire holds around 380,000 distinct CDR3 sequences, with about a tenth as singletons. The sample in question was PBMCs from the stem cell graft donor, obtained from the stem cell graft. These TCRs come from a human donor who donated a stem cell graft to a child with acute myeloid leukemia.

The chain joins TRBV10-3 to TRBJ2-1; 8 nucleotides match TRBD1. This CDR3 spans 15 amino acids. J was trimmed by 5 bases and V by 3 bases; bases with no gene match: 6. Germline V gene data show CDR1 as ENHRY and CDR2 as SYGVKD. The DNA for the CDR3 is TGTGCCATCAGTGACTTCGGGACAGGAGACAATGAGCAGTTCTTC. It translates to CAISDFGTGDNEQFF.

The chain combines TRBV15 with TRBJ2-7; D remains ambiguous. V was trimmed by 0 bases and J by 4 bases, leaving 7 bases between them. Germline CDR1 and CDR2: LNHNV and YYDKDF (reference sequence). This CDR3 region has 13 residues. In DNA, the CDR3 is TGTGCCACCAGCAGAGATATGGCGTACGAGCAGTACGTC. Protein: CATSRDMAYEQYV.

This clonotype was found a few times. This chain uses TRBV6-2 or TRBV6-3 with TRBJ1-1; D is possibly TRBD1 (6 bases). V lost 6 bases and J 4 bases, leaving 9 bases between the germline ends. CDR3 size: 12 residues. From germline, CDR1 is MNHEY and CDR2 SVGEGT. In nucleotides, the CDR3 is TGTGCCAGCAGCGCAGGGGTCACTGAAGCTTTCTTT. This sequence encodes CASSAGVTEAFF.

The table lists this clonotype with a few counts. The CDR3 DNA reads TGTGCCAGCAGCCCATGGACTAGCGGGGGGGCCAATGAGCAGTTCTTC. It is translated as CASSPWTSGGANEQFF. This rearrangement joins TRBV3-1 to TRBJ2-1, with 15 bases that match TRBD2. There are 16 residues in the CDR3. Germline V gene lookup returns CDR1 LGHDT and CDR2 YNNKEL (reference sequence). V trimming: 4 bases; J trimming: 6 bases; junction bases outside the gene matches: 4.

This clonotype has at least ten counts. The chain is built from TRBV5-6 and TRBJ1-6; no firm D call. The CDR3 length is 13 residues. CDR1 is SGHDT, CDR2 YYEEEE, per germline. Trimming left V 1 base short and J 10 bases short, with 9 bases between. The CDR3 bases are TGTGCCAGCAGCTTGTTGCGGCGATCACCCCTCCACTTT. The encoded protein is CASSLLRRSPLHF. Full variable domain (remainder filled in from reference TRBV5-6 and TRBJ1-6): DAGVTQSPTHLIKTRGQQVTLRCSPKSGHDTVSWYQQALGQGPQFIFQYYEEEERQRGNFPDRFSGHQFPNYSSELNVNALLLGDSALYLCASSLLRRSPLHFGNGTRLTVT.

This clonotype was seen at least ten times. The chain has TRBV6-1 and TRBJ2-1; 8 bases fit TRBD1. From germline, CDR1 is MNHNS and CDR2 SASEGT. This CDR3 has 15 amino acids. V was pared by 5 bases and J by 7 bases, with 10 bases of the junction left unmatched. CDR3 sequence reads: CASSRRAGGPNEQFF. The CDR3 DNA reads TGTGCCAGCAGTCGCCGGGCAGGGGGCCCTAATGAGCAGTTCTTC.

This clonotype appeared many times. This chain links TRBV20-1 with TRBJ2-3, with a possible D match to TRBD1 (5 bases). Trimming took off 6 bases at V and 3 bases at J, with 13 bases between the two ends. Germline V lookup: CDR1 DFQATT, CDR2 SNEGSKA (reference sequence). This CDR3 is 13 amino acids long. The CDR3 sequence: CSANFRDTDTQYF. CDR3 sequence (DNA): TGCAGTGCGAATTTCAGGGATACAGATACGCAGTATTTT.

The chain links TRBV30 to TRBJ2-7, with D maybe TRBD2 (6 bases). The V gene's germline CDR1 is GTSNPN and CDR2 SVGIG (reference sequence). The CDR3 contains 14 residues. V gave up 1 base and J gave up 2 bases, with 12 bases separating them. CDR3 nucleotide sequence: TGTGCCTGGAGTGGACTAGTGTTTCCCTACGAGCAGTACTTC. This sequence encodes CAWSGLVFPYEQYF.

This clonotype occurred a few times. The chain has TRBV4-2 and TRBJ1-2, with a weak D call TRBD1 (6 bases). In germline, CDR1 is LGHNA, CDR2 YNFKEQ. V was cut by 4 bases and J by 4 bases, with 13 bases left in between. CDR3 length equals 14 residues. The CDR3 region has the DNA TGTGCCAGCAGCCGAGAAGGGGGAGGCTATGGCTACACCTTC. It codes for CASSREGGGYGYTF.

This clonotype was picked up a small number of times. The chain joins TRBV20-1 to TRBJ1-1; D is possibly TRBD1 (5 bases). The V end was cut by 6 bases, the J end by 4 bases, with 12 bases between. This CDR3 contains 12 residues. Germline V gives CDR1 DFQATT, CDR2 SNEGSKA (reference sequence). CDR3 DNA sequence: TGCAGTGCCAGGGAAGGCCCCACTGAAGCTTTCTTT. This encodes CSAREGPTEAFF.

This clonotype has more than one count but fewer than ten. V and J are TRBV19 and TRBJ2-2; TRBD1 or TRBD2 may be the D gene (6 bases each). V was trimmed by 7 bases and J by 3 bases, leaving 12 bases between them. This CDR3 has 14 amino acids. Germline lookup yields CDR1 LNHDA and CDR2 SQIVND (reference sequence). CDR3 sequence reads: CASTGAEYTGELFF. The CDR3, as DNA: TGTGCCAGTACGGGGGCAGAATACACCGGGGAGCTGTTTTTT.

The chain couples TRBV4-3 to TRBJ2-7; 11 bases agree with TRBD1. CDR1 and CDR2 (germline): LGHNA, YSLEER. After removal of 0 bases from V and 2 bases from J, the junction contained 6 bases not matched to a gene. CDR3 length: 17 residues. CDR3 region: CASSQDSEGQGAYEQYF. The DNA for the CDR3 is TGCGCCAGCAGCCAAGATAGTGAGGGACAGGGGGCCTACGAGCAGTACTTC.

This clonotype has just a few counts. This rearrangement joins TRBV29-1 to TRBJ2-5; 7 bases line up with TRBD1. Germline loops: CDR1 SQVTM, CDR2 ANQGSEA. The CDR3 extends over 15 amino acids. The junction had 13 bases not matched to a gene; V was cut back by 5 bases and J by 4 bases. The CDR3 is CSVIKTGTVVETQYF. The CDR3 nucleotides are TGCAGCGTTATCAAAACCGGGACAGTGGTAGAGACCCAGTACTTC. The full variable domain, rest sourced from reference TRBV29-1 and TRBJ2-5, is SAVISQKPSRDICQRGTSLTIQCQVDSQVTMMFWYRQQPGQSLTLIATANQGSEATYESGFVIDKFPISRPNLTFSTLTVSNMSPEDSSIYLCSVIKTGTVVETQYFGPGTRLLVL.

This clonotype has ten or more counts. V gene TRBV7-8 combines with J gene TRBJ2-3; 12 bases are shared with TRBD2. The CDR3 has 17 residues. V shed 5 bases and J 0 bases; nucleotides not matched to a gene: 6. Germline CDR1 SGHVS, CDR2 FQNEAQ. CDR3 DNA: TGTGCCAGCAGCCTAGGACTAGCGGGGCGTAGCACAGATACGCAGTATTTT. This encodes CASSLGLAGRSTDTQYF.

This clonotype was observed many times. The chain recombines TRBV20-1 with TRBJ2-1; the D call may be TRBD1 or TRBD2 (6 bases each). V was clipped by 5 bases and J by 2 bases, with 34 bases between them. This CDR3 is 21 amino acids long. Germline CDR1 DFQATT, CDR2 SNEGSKA (reference sequence). CDR3 nucleotide sequence: TGCAGTGCTTATAAACCCCGTACCGGGCAAAGGGGGGTTCTGACCTACAATGAGCAGTTCTTC. Protein product: CSAYKPRTGQRGVLTYNEQFF.

This clonotype was seen at least ten times. The CDR3 DNA reads as TGTGCCAGCAGTTACGAAGACAGGGGGCTTTCACCCCTCCACTTT. Residues: CASSYEDRGLSPLHF. The chain employs TRBV6-2 or TRBV6-3 and TRBJ1-6; TRBD1 matches 10 bases. With 2 bases clipped from V and 9 bases from J, the junction kept 4 bases outside the gene matches. The CDR3 covers 15 residues. From germline, CDR1 is MNHEY and CDR2 SVGEGT.

The CDR3 sequence is CASSLHLGGTGELFF. The CDR3 nucleotides read TGTGCCAGCAGCTTGCACCTGGGAGGCACCGGGGAGCTGTTTTTT. The chain employs TRBV5-4 and TRBJ2-2; TRBD2 is a possible D gene (6 bases). The CDR3 is 15 residues long. V was cut by 1 base and J by 4 bases, with 11 bases left in between. Germline loops: CDR1 SGHNT, CDR2 YYREEE (reference sequence).

V usage is TRBV29-1 and J usage is TRBJ2-3, with 11 positions matching TRBD1. This CDR3 spans 13 amino acids. V was pared by 3 bases and J by 4 bases, with 0 bases of the junction left unmatched. From germline, CDR1 is SQVTM and CDR2 ANQGSEA. Here the CDR3 DNA reads TGCAGCGTTGAGGGACAGGGGGCAGATACGCAGTATTTT. Translation: CSVEGQGADTQYF.

This clonotype has more than one count but fewer than ten. The CDR3 reads CASSLEGLATNEKLFF. The CDR3 bases are TGTGCCAGCAGCTTAGAGGGTCTTGCAACTAATGAAAAACTGTTTTTT. V usage is TRBV7-2 and J usage is TRBJ1-4; D not resolved. Germline loops: CDR1 SGHTA, CDR2 FQGNSA. The CDR3 covers 16 residues. V gave up 1 base and J gave up 0 bases, with 9 bases separating them.

This chain joins TRBV7-9 and TRBJ2-7; D is possibly TRBD2 (6 bases). Deletions cut 10 bases from V and 2 bases from J, with 12 bases between. Germline lookup yields CDR1 SEHNR and CDR2 FQNEAQ (reference sequence). The CDR3 contains 12 residues. DNA of the CDR3: TGTGCCATCGGGGACTCAACCTACGAGCAGTACTTC. It is translated as CAIGDSTYEQYF.

This clonotype was observed many times. The chain links TRBV5-1 to TRBJ2-3; no reliable D call. The CDR3 consists of 12 residues. Germline CDR1 and CDR2: SGHRS and YFSETQ. V lost 0 bases and J 5 bases, leaving 4 bases between the germline ends. The CDR3 nucleotides are TGCGCCAGCAGCTTGGAAGGAGATACGCAGTATTTT. Translating gives CASSLEGDTQYF.

The V gene is TRBV15, the J gene TRBJ1-1; no reliable D call. CDR1 and CDR2 from the germline V gene are LNHNV and YYDKDF (reference sequence). The CDR3 loop spans 12 amino acids. Trimming shortened V by 5 bases and J by 0 bases, and 4 bases separated the two germline ends. CDR3 sequence: CATSGVNTEAFF. The CDR3 nucleotides are TGTGCCACCAGCGGAGTGAACACTGAAGCTTTCTTT.

As for this clonotype: Possible read error: a much larger clone is one base away. The chain recombines TRBV12-3 or TRBV12-4 with TRBJ2-3, with D tentatively TRBD2 (5 bases). Trimming cost V 3 bases and J 1 base, with 11 bases left between them. This CDR3 has 15 amino acids. The CDR3 bases are TGTGCCAGCAGTTTCGGGGTGTGGGGCACAGATACGCAGTATTTT. Translated: CASSFGVWGTDTQYF.

This clonotype has only a few counts. The chain is built from TRBV3-1 and TRBJ2-7; D is unresolved. The germline V gene has CDR1 LGHDT and CDR2 YNNKEL (reference sequence). Trimming left V 1 base short and J 6 bases short, with 10 bases between. This CDR3 has 13 residues. The CDR3 loop is CASSQVGRVEQYF. As DNA, the CDR3 is TGTGCCAGCAGCCAAGTGGGTAGGGTCGAGCAGTACTTC.

This clonotype has more than one count but fewer than ten. V usage is TRBV5-1 and J usage is TRBJ2-5, with no clear D. Deletions cut 0 bases from V and 5 bases from J, with 8 bases between. CDR1 and CDR2 from the germline V gene are SGHRS and YFSETQ. The CDR3 loop spans 13 amino acids. Written as DNA, the CDR3 is TGCGCCAGCAGCTTGGCCGCCCGGGAGACCCAGTACTTC. It translates to CASSLAARETQYF.

V and J are TRBV30 and TRBJ2-5; D is possibly TRBD1 or TRBD2 (5 bases each). The CDR3 covers 14 residues. Between the trimmed V and J ends, which lost 7 bases and 5 bases, there was a span of 20 bases. Germline V gene lookup returns CDR1 GTSNPN and CDR2 SVGIG (reference sequence). CDR3 region: CAYAPRGWGETQYF. Here the CDR3 DNA reads TGTGCCTACGCCCCCCGGGGATGGGGGGAGACCCAGTACTTC.